What follows are 22 T cell receptor beta chains derived from one specimen sequenced in a study of CD8 T cells in Susac syndrome. Random-hexamer reverse transcription was applied to roughly 0.5 to 1 ug RNA. TCRdb itself ran the immunoSEQ multiplex PCR reads through MiXCR, one entry per CDR3 protein. The table has more than 20,000 distinct CDR3 sequences, 90% to 95% seen once. The material sequenced was CD8+ T cells from PBMCs. These receptors were collected from a human donor in good health.

This clonotype appeared once. V and J are TRBV27 and TRBJ1-4; unclear D gene. CDR1 is MNHEY, CDR2 SMNVEV, per germline (reference sequence). With 6 bases removed from V and 5 bases from J, the gap between germline ends came to 16 bases. This CDR3 contains 15 residues. The CDR3 DNA sequence: TGTGCCAGCAGCCAGCTCAGGCAGCAGAATGAAAAACTGTTTTTT. This gives the protein CASSQLRQQNEKLFF.

V usage is TRBV27 and J usage is TRBJ2-7; tentative D call: TRBD2 (5 bases). V lost 6 bases, J lost 3 bases, and 12 bases lay in between. The V gene's germline CDR1 is MNHEY and CDR2 SMNVEV (reference sequence). The CDR3 runs 13 residues. For the CDR3, the DNA is TGTGCCAGCAGCCCCGGGGTAGACTACGAGCAGTACTTC. This encodes CASSPGVDYEQYF.

The chain links TRBV5-5 to TRBJ2-3; the D is unclear. Per germline, CDR1 SGHKS and CDR2 YYEKEE (reference sequence). This CDR3 spans 12 amino acids. The ends were cut back, 5 bases at V and 6 bases at J, with 10 bases in the middle. This CDR3 reads CASSPATDTQYF. DNA for the CDR3: TGTGCCAGCAGTCCAGCAACGGATACGCAGTATTTT.

The chain employs TRBV6-1 and TRBJ2-2, with unresolved D. This CDR3 has 12 amino acids. CDR1 MNHNS and CDR2 SASEGT come from the germline V gene. V lost 7 bases to trimming and J lost 2 bases, with 5 bases between them. CDR3 in DNA: TGTGCCAGCATGGCAAACACCGGGGAGCTGTTTTTT. Its translation: CASMANTGELFF.

In nucleotides, the CDR3 is TGTGCCAGCAGCCAGGGCCGGGACAAACCTTACGAGCAGTACTTC. Protein product: CASSQGRDKPYEQYF. V gene TRBV14 combines with J gene TRBJ2-7; possibly TRBD1 for D (6 bases). Trimming took off 3 bases at V and 4 bases at J, with 16 bases between the two ends. The CDR3 loop spans 15 amino acids. Germline-derived CDR1 and CDR2 are SGHDN and FVKESK.

The chain joins TRBV4-1 to TRBJ1-1; D uncertain. Germline V CDR1 and CDR2: MGHRA, YSYEKL. The CDR3 is made up of 15 amino acids. The germline V and J ends were trimmed by 1 base and 4 bases, with 13 bases remaining between them. CDR3 residues: CASSQGYSGVTEAFF. The CDR3 DNA follows: TGCGCCAGCAGCCAAGGATACAGTGGGGTCACTGAAGCTTTCTTT.

The chain uses TRBV6-5 and TRBJ1-3; D is perhaps TRBD1 (5 bases). The CDR3 consists of 17 residues. CDR1 is MNHEY and CDR2 is SVGAGI in the germline V gene. The V gene lost 0 bases and the J gene lost 1 base, with 13 bases spanning the gap. CDR3 sequence (DNA): TGTGCCAGCAGTTACTCGGGAGGGGATAGGTCTGGAAACACCATATATTTT. It specifies CASSYSGGDRSGNTIYF.

V is TRBV7-9 and J is TRBJ2-1, with 12 bases identical to TRBD1. Trimming took 9 bases from V and 5 from J; bases not matched to a gene: 11. This CDR3 comprises 16 residues. From germline, CDR1 is SEHNR and CDR2 FQNEAQ (reference sequence). CDR3 amino acids: CASRAPGQGANNEQFF. CDR3 in DNA: TGTGCCAGTCGAGCTCCGGGACAGGGGGCCAACAATGAGCAGTTCTTC.

The chain recombines TRBV7-9 with TRBJ1-1, with 10 bases matching TRBD1. The germline V gene encodes CDR1 SEHNR and CDR2 FQNEAQ (reference sequence). Trimming took 4 bases from V and 0 from J; bases not matched to a gene: 2. This CDR3 is 15 amino acids long. Here the CDR3 reads CASSSGQGVNTEAFF. The CDR3 nucleotides are TGTGCCAGCAGCTCTGGACAGGGGGTGAACACTGAAGCTTTCTTT.

The chain couples TRBV12-5 to TRBJ2-7; D may be TRBD1 (5 bases). In germline, CDR1 is LGHNT, CDR2 FRNRAP. Trimming stripped 6 bases from V and 7 bases from J, with 25 bases between. The CDR3 spans 16 residues. This CDR3 reads CASGPELQAFSGEQYF. The CDR3 DNA is TGTGCTAGTGGCCCTGAGTTACAGGCCTTTAGTGGGGAGCAGTACTTC.

V usage is TRBV7-2 and J usage is TRBJ2-5, with 12 bases identical to TRBD2. There are 18 residues in the CDR3. V was pared by 0 bases and J by 1 base, with 6 bases of the junction left unmatched. The germline CDR1 and CDR2 sequences are SGHTA and FQGNSA. DNA for the CDR3: TGTGCCAGCAGCTTAGCGCCCGGGACTAGCGGGCTCCAAGAGACCCAGTACTTC. It codes for CASSLAPGTSGLQETQYF. The whole variable domain, filled in from reference TRBV7-2 and TRBJ2-5, reads GAGVSQSPSNKVTEKGKDVELRCDPISGHTALYWYRQSLGQGLEFLIYFQGNSAPDKSGLPSDRFSAERTGGSVSTLTIQRTQQEDSAVYLCASSLAPGTSGLQETQYFGPGTRLLVL.

The V and J genes are TRBV27 and TRBJ1-2, with TRBD1 matching 9 bases. This CDR3 comprises 16 residues. The germline CDR1 and CDR2 sequences are MNHEY and SMNVEV (reference sequence). After removal of 4 bases from V and 6 bases from J, the junction contained 12 bases not matched to a gene. CDR3 amino acids: CASSSLPRDRDDGYTF. The DNA of the CDR3 is TGTGCCAGCAGTTCCTTACCCCGGGACAGGGACGATGGCTACACCTTC.

The chain carries TRBV29-1 and TRBJ1-1; D perhaps matches TRBD1 (5 bases). Germline CDR1 is SQVTM and CDR2 is ANQGSEA. This CDR3 is 14 amino acids long. Between the trimmed V and J ends, which lost 3 bases and 0 bases, there was a span of 11 bases. Here the CDR3 DNA reads TGCAGCGTTGATGGGGGATCCATGAACACTGAAGCTTTCTTT. This translates into CSVDGGSMNTEAFF.

The chain recombines TRBV18 with TRBJ2-7; D unclear. There are 13 residues in the CDR3. CDR1 KGHSH and CDR2 LQKENI come from the germline V gene. V lost 5 bases to trimming and J lost 0 bases, with 8 bases between them. This chain's CDR3 is CASSEDTSYEQYF. The DNA of the CDR3 is TGTGCCAGCTCAGAAGATACCTCCTACGAGCAGTACTTC.

The chain carries TRBV7-2 and TRBJ2-5; 7 bases are a match to TRBD1. This CDR3 contains 17 residues. Germline V gene sequence: CDR1 SGHTA, CDR2 FQGNSA. Trimming cost V 5 bases and J 4 bases; bases outside gene matches: 16. The CDR3 region has the DNA TGTGCCAGCAGCCTACCTCCCTGGGAGACAGGGCTAGAGACCCAGTACTTC. Its translation: CASSLPPWETGLETQYF.

V gene TRBV11-2 combines with J gene TRBJ2-5; D possibly corresponds to TRBD2 (6 bases). CDR1 and CDR2 (germline): SGHAT, FQNNGV. There are 15 residues in the CDR3. The V and J ends lost 1 base and 3 bases respectively, with 12 bases between them. CDR3 sequence (DNA): TGTGCCAGCAGCTTAGTGTGGGGAGGAGAAGAGACCCAGTACTTC. This gives the protein CASSLVWGGEETQYF.

V and J are TRBV7-8 and TRBJ2-2; D is ambiguous. From germline, CDR1 is SGHVS and CDR2 FQNEAQ. V lost 5 bases, J lost 4 bases, and 2 bases lay in between. The CDR3 is 11 residues long. This CDR3 reads CASSPTGELFF. As DNA, the CDR3 is TGTGCCAGCAGCCCCACCGGGGAGCTGTTTTTT.

The J gene is TRBJ1-2, the V gene TRBV7-9, with TRBD1 as a possible D gene (5 bases). Trimming took off 6 bases at V and 5 bases at J, with 10 bases between the two ends. The CDR3 is 12 amino acids. CDR1 is SEHNR, CDR2 FQNEAQ, per germline (reference sequence). CDR3 amino acids: CASRRDVYGYTF. The CDR3, as DNA: TGTGCCAGCAGGCGGGACGTATATGGCTACACCTTC.

This clonotype was seen once. The chain uses TRBV6-4 and TRBJ1-6; D unresolved. V was clipped by 6 bases and J by 9 bases, with 18 bases between them. Germline assignment: CDR1 MRHNA and CDR2 SNTAGT. The CDR3 length is 15 residues. DNA of the CDR3: TGTGCCAGCAGCGCCCGTTCCGGAGAGAGTTCACCCCTCCACTTT. Amino acids: CASSARSGESSPLHF.

V is TRBV7-8 and J is TRBJ2-3, with D possibly being TRBD1 or TRBD2 (5 bases each). Germline CDR1 SGHVS, CDR2 FQNEAQ. This CDR3 has 13 amino acids. V was shortened by 1 base and J by 10 bases, with 12 bases between the two germline ends. The CDR3 nucleotides are TGTGCCAGCAGCTTAGACGGGACCGCGTCGCAGTATTTT. Translation: CASSLDGTASQYF.

The chain employs TRBV3-1 and TRBJ1-6; 11 nucleotides line up with TRBD1. V trimming: 3 bases; J trimming: 7 bases; junction bases outside the gene matches: 11. This CDR3 region has 18 residues. Per the germline V gene, CDR1 is LGHDT and CDR2 is YNNKEL (reference sequence). CDR3 loop: CASSQPHQGTGGNSPLHF. The CDR3 coding sequence is TGTGCCAGCAGCCAGCCCCACCAGGGGACAGGGGGAAATTCACCCCTCCACTTT.

The rearrangement links TRBV10-3 to TRBJ1-5; no reliable D call. The CDR3 length is 14 residues. The germline gives CDR1 ENHRY, CDR2 SYGVKD. Trimming left V 3 bases short and J 2 bases short, with 8 bases between. CDR3 protein: CAISDEPRNQPQHF. CDR3 bases: TGTGCCATCAGTGACGAGCCGCGCAATCAGCCCCAGCATTTT.